The T cell receptor beta chain under discussion was sequenced for a study of human T cells and chemical hapten exposure. CDR3 length: 13 amino acids. Trimming removed 4 bases from V and 5 bases from J; junction bases left unmatched: 3. CDR1 and CDR2 from the germline V gene are MNHEY and SVGAGI. Time point meaning: patch test 1, 2 weeks after DPC sensitization. Noted treatment: therapeutic diphenylcyclopropenone sensitization with weekly scalp DPC. From the RACE reads, TCRdb called clonotypes with MiXCR, one entry per CDR3 protein. The sample records around 99,000 distinct CDR3 sequences, approximately 13% being singletons. General observations from the study: TCRs above 1 in 1000 frequency stayed constant with DPC sensitization.

This clonotype was found a few times. The target antigen is unknown. The sequence derives from a woman aged 40 to 55 with alopecia areata. Some clones in this sample may be carry-over from other donors' samples. The chain links TRBV6-5 to TRBJ2-3; TRBD2 matches at 7 bases. Sequencing was performed on whole blood, taken in connection with sensitization to the hapten diphenylcyclopropenone (DPC). CDR3 in DNA: TGTGCCAGCAGTTGGGGGGGAAGAGATACGCAGTATTTT. Encoded protein: CASSWGGRDTQYF.